Below, one T cell receptor beta chain is given with its context. Its antigen remains unidentified. No base quality information exists; no much larger clone differs at one position. The collaborating institutions used their own protocols to collect whole blood in K2EDTA tubes. Collaborator samples were shipped for TCRbeta analysis as frozen whole blood, isolated PBMCs, or DNA extracted from either sample type. These data belong to a study of blood T cell repertoires in COVID-19 (dated by TCRdb to 2019 to 2021). As for the study more broadly: Samples from collaborators originated in the United States, Italy and Spain and spanned both the acute and convalescent phases of COVID-19. Where available, HLA class I and class II types were obtained from metadata supplied by the sample provider rather than from assay-based typing. The prospective study material was composed of cDNA or gDNA derived from T cells, B-cell-depleted T cells, or PBMCs. Subjects who had been exposed to COVID-19, were actively infected with it, or had recovered from it provided the deeply sampled blood TCRbeta repertoires that made up the dataset. Samples came from the ongoing ImmuneRACE study (first 160 participants) plus 1,254 subjects from 6 global collaborators. The repertoires were released in a freely available public database meant as a resource for research on the immune response to SARS-CoV-2. Nearly every sample came with metadata listing a de-identified subject ID, COVID-19 status, age in years and sex. The full study reports these points: The quantity of clinical and demographic metadata differed by source and by participant and was supplied without curation.

TCRbeta CDR3 regions were amplified from genomic DNA using the immunoSEQ Assay, a bias-controlled multiplex PCR. In the paper's pipeline: The number of nucleated cells in each sample was estimated by amplification of reference gene primers within the assay. Sequence reads were collapsed and filtered to measure the absolute abundance of every unique TCRbeta CDR3 rearrangement. Productive Simpson clonality was computed per sample as the square root of Simpson's diversity index over productive rearrangements. TCRdb's version of the immuneACCESS table is confined to in-frame rearrangements and falls short of the full clone set. An unresolved V gene accounts for under half of the shortfall where checked; the remainder is of unknown origin. The V and J calls and clone size come from that table; D and trimming were worked out from the DNA. The sample includes about 120,000 clones, with 75% to 90% observed a single time. The leading ten clones occupy around 30% of the sample.

The CDR3, cysteine through phenylalanine, is 16 amino acids long. Only the CDR3 DNA is retained, 48 bases long and in frame from the first base. Relative to germline, V is missing 4 bases and J is missing 5 bases, with 9 bases of the junction outside any gene match. As encoded in the germline V gene, CDR1 is MGHRA while CDR2 is YSYEKL. This TCR derives from a man aged 65 to 79 with active or convalescent COVID-19. Here the chain combines TRBV4-1 and TRBJ2-1, and 9 junctional nucleotides match TRBD1. Sample: peripheral blood. The CDR3 reads as follows: CASSPGDREIDNEQFF. The sequence in DNA is TGCGCCAGCAGCCCGGGGGACAGGGAAATCGACAATGAGCAGTTCTTC.